A single sample is the source of the 13 T cell receptor beta chains below, sequenced in a study of beta chain features in type 1 diabetes. Their target antigens are unknown. The isolated RNA, all of it, was reverse transcribed, so expressed TCRB transcripts were what got sequenced. TCRdb keeps only in-frame clones here, not all; method: immunoSEQ multiplex PCR. Among some 660,000 clones listed, 11% to 15% were seen once. Points from the study as a whole: Shorter TCRB CDR3s, moderately but significantly so, marked every one of the four CD4+ subsets in Type 1 diabetes patients.

The sequenced sample was naive CD4+ T cells from blood. These receptors were collected from a young man with type 1 diabetes.

The table lists this clone with a few counts. The chain has TRBV10-3 and TRBJ2-5; weak D call: TRBD1 (6 bases). Trimming shortened V by 5 bases and J by 2 bases, and 9 bases separated the two germline ends. Looked up from germline, CDR1 is ENHRY and CDR2 is SYGVKD. CDR3 size: 13 residues. This chain's CDR3 is CAISRGQQETQYF. CDR3 nucleotide sequence: TGTGCCATCAGTAGGGGACAACAAGAGACCCAGTACTTC.

This clone has a handful of counts. The chain combines TRBV5-1 with TRBJ2-5; 8 bases align to TRBD2. There are 15 residues in the CDR3. Germline lookup yields CDR1 SGHRS and CDR2 YFSETQ. Trimming removed 3 bases from V and 1 base from J; junction bases left unmatched: 5. In nucleotides, the CDR3 is TGCGCCAGCAGCTCTCTGACTAGCGCCCAAGAGACCCAGTACTTC. Protein: CASSSLTSAQETQYF. The full variable domain, completed using reference TRBV5-1 and TRBJ2-5, is KAGVTQTPRYLIKTRGQQVTLSCSPISGHRSVSWYQQTPGQGLQFLFEYFSETQRNKGNFPGRFSGRQFSNSRSEMNVSTLELGDSALYLCASSSLTSAQETQYFGPGTRLLVL.

This sequence joins TRBV9 and TRBJ2-3; D ambiguous. The CDR3 sequence is 12 residues long. Germline V gene lookup returns CDR1 SGDLS and CDR2 YYNGEE. V was pared by 1 base and J by 4 bases, with 4 bases between. The CDR3 sequence: CASSVIADTQYF. CDR3 sequence (DNA): TGTGCCAGCAGCGTAATAGCAGATACGCAGTATTTT.

The gene calls are TRBV6-6 and TRBJ2-7; TRBD1 agrees at 11 bases. The CDR3 has 15 residues. Germline CDR1 MNHNY, CDR2 SVGAGI (reference sequence). Trimming took 6 bases from V and 3 from J; bases not matched to a gene: 7. In DNA, the CDR3 is TGTGCCAGCAGACCTGGGACAGGGGGTCTCTACGAGCAGTACTTC. Amino acids: CASRPGTGGLYEQYF.

Concerning this clone itself: Other DNA sequences in this sample translate to the same CDR3. The V gene is TRBV7-2, the J gene TRBJ1-6; no firm D call. CDR3 length equals 11 residues. CDR1 is SGHTA and CDR2 is FQGNSA in the germline V gene. Trimming cost V 2 bases and J 9 bases, with 2 bases left between them. The CDR3 DNA is TGTGCCAGCAGCTTATCTTCACCCCTCCACTTT. Translated: CASSLSSPLHF. The entire variable domain, with the rest obtained from reference TRBV7-2 and TRBJ1-6, is as follows: GAGVSQSPSNKVTEKGKDVELRCDPISGHTALYWYRQSLGQGLEFLIYFQGNSAPDKSGLPSDRFSAERTGGSVSTLTIQRTQQEDSAVYLCASSLSSPLHFGNGTRLTVT.

The sample holds a few counts of this clone. The gene calls are TRBV19 and TRBJ2-1, with a tentative D call TRBD2 (6 bases). This CDR3 contains 14 residues. Trimming shortened V by 8 bases and J by 6 bases, and 17 bases separated the two germline ends. Per germline, CDR1 LNHDA and CDR2 SQIVND (reference sequence). CDR3 loop: CASAGRRTTNEQFF. The CDR3 DNA follows: TGTGCCAGTGCAGGGAGGAGGACTACCAATGAGCAGTTCTTC. The whole variable domain, remainder taken from reference TRBV19 and TRBJ2-1, is DGGITQSPKYLFRKEGQNVTLSCEQNLNHDAMYWYRQDPGQGLRLIYYSQIVNDFQKGDIAEGYSVSREKKESFPLTVTSAQKNPTAFYLCASAGRRTTNEQFFGPGTRLTVL.

This sequence joins TRBV30 and TRBJ1-2; no reliable D call. The V gene's germline CDR1 is GTSNPN and CDR2 SVGIG (reference sequence). V dropped 4 bases and J dropped 6 bases, with 15 bases sitting between them. The CDR3 contains 13 residues. CDR3 protein: CAWMEVPGDGYTF. The CDR3 DNA follows: TGTGCCTGGATGGAGGTCCCTGGCGATGGCTACACCTTC.

The chain has TRBV10-3 and TRBJ2-1, with TRBD2 as a possible D gene (5 bases). CDR3 length: 14 amino acids. Per germline, CDR1 ENHRY and CDR2 SYGVKD. Deletions cut 3 bases from V and 5 bases from J, with 11 bases between. CDR3 region: CAISEAALNNEQFF. The CDR3 DNA follows: TGTGCCATCAGTGAAGCGGCATTGAACAATGAGCAGTTCTTC.

The chain couples TRBV11-2 to TRBJ2-5; D is ambiguous. Per the germline V gene, CDR1 is SGHAT and CDR2 is FQNNGV. The CDR3 contains 12 residues. Trimming removed 4 bases at V and 5 bases at J, with 8 bases between. CDR3 sequence (DNA): TGTGCCAGCAGCTCTCAGATGGAGACCCAGTACTTC. Its translation: CASSSQMETQYF.

This chain links TRBV5-4 with TRBJ2-4; 8 nucleotides agree with TRBD2. This CDR3 is 15 amino acids long. The germline V gene encodes CDR1 SGHNT and CDR2 YYREEE (reference sequence). With 4 bases clipped from V and 7 bases from J, the junction kept 10 bases outside the gene matches. The CDR3 coding sequence is TGTGCCAGCAGCCCCGGGGGGGCTAGGTGGAACATTCAGTACTTC. As protein: CASSPGGARWNIQYF.

The sample holds a few counts of this clone. CDR3 sequence: CSVGASGSGEQYF. In DNA form, the CDR3 reads TGCAGCGTGGGGGCTAGCGGGAGCGGCGAGCAGTACTTC. The J gene is TRBJ2-7, the V gene TRBV29-1; 10 bases are a match to TRBD2. Germline V lookup: CDR1 SQVTM, CDR2 ANQGSEA. The CDR3 consists of 13 residues. Trimming cost V 6 bases and J 6 bases; bases outside gene matches: 8.

The chain is built from TRBV18 and TRBJ2-4, with D unresolved. The CDR3 runs to 16 residues. Trimming removed 0 bases from V and 6 bases from J, with 15 bases in between. CDR1 KGHSH and CDR2 LQKENI come from the germline V gene. As DNA, the CDR3 is TGTGCCAGCTCACCACCCGGTGAAGGAGTCGGAAACATTCAGTACTTC. Translation: CASSPPGEGVGNIQYF.

Of note for this clone: A much more abundant neighbour one base away suggests this may be a read error. J is TRBJ1-6 and V is TRBV5-6; the D is unclear. CDR1 is SGHDT, CDR2 YYEEEE, per germline. Trimming pared 2 bases from V and 10 bases from J, leaving 4 bases between. The CDR3 is 11 residues long. CDR3 residues: CASSLESPLHF. The DNA for the CDR3 is TGTGCCAGCAGCTTAGAATCACCCCTCCACTTT. The complete variable domain, with remaining parts taken from reference TRBV5-6 and TRBJ1-6, reads DAGVTQSPTHLIKTRGQQVTLRCSPKSGHDTVSWYQQALGQGPQFIFQYYEEEERQRGNFPDRFSGHQFPNYSSELNVNALLLGDSALYLCASSLESPLHFGNGTRLTVT.